This TCR beta chain derives from a study of OX40 agonist ivuxolimab in advanced cancers. Sequencing used immunoSEQ multiplex PCR; TCRdb keeps in-frame clones, though not all of them. The data contain about 80,000 clones, roughly 91% of them singletons. Germline V lookup: CDR1 MNHNY, CDR2 SVGAGI (reference sequence). The CDR3 is made up of 14 amino acids. V was trimmed by 6 bases and J by 6 bases, leaving 16 bases between them. This chain joins TRBV6-6 and TRBJ2-3; maybe TRBD2 (5 bases). The sequencing used CD4+ or CD8+ T cells sorted from blood, collected in a trial of the OX40 agonist ivuxolimab. This sequence originates from an adult with an advanced solid tumor such as melanoma, head and neck, liver or kidney cancer. The CDR3 bases are TGTGCCAGCAGCTTGGGAGCCCTAGGGGATACGCAGTATTTT. It translates to CASSLGALGDTQYF.